The 13 T cell receptor beta chains listed next were all sequenced from one sample in a study of beta chain features in type 1 diabetes. General study findings and limits: Shorter TCRB CDR3s, moderately but significantly so, were found in Type 1 diabetes patients in all four CD4+ subsets.

The isolated RNA, all of it, was reverse transcribed, so expressed TCRB transcripts were what got sequenced. The protocol was immunoSEQ multiplex PCR, while the TCRdb copy is restricted to in-frame clones and leaves out a portion. The data contain 130,000 to 150,000 clones, around 13% of them singletons. Their antigen targets remain unknown. Source material: central memory CD4+ T cells from blood. The receptors here all came from a man between 18 and 35 years old with type 1 diabetes.

This clone has only a few counts. The chain employs TRBV9 and TRBJ1-1; tentative D call: TRBD1 (5 bases). V was cut by 2 bases and J by 0 bases, with 8 bases left in between. This CDR3 region has 14 residues. Germline V gives CDR1 SGDLS, CDR2 YYNGEE. CDR3 coding DNA: TGTGCCAGCAGCGTCGGGACGGTGAACACTGAAGCTTTCTTT. It specifies CASSVGTVNTEAFF.

V usage is TRBV6-5 and J usage is TRBJ2-7; the match to TRBD1 covers 8 bases. This CDR3 is 15 amino acids long. Germline V lookup: CDR1 MNHEY, CDR2 SVGAGI. With 6 bases clipped from V and 4 bases from J, the junction kept 11 bases outside the gene matches. CDR3 protein: CASSRLQGVGYEQYF. The CDR3 nucleotides read TGTGCCAGCAGCCGGCTACAGGGGGTAGGGTACGAGCAGTACTTC.

The chain has TRBV29-1 and TRBJ1-3, with no clear D. Germline V gives CDR1 SQVTM, CDR2 ANQGSEA. The CDR3 is 13 residues long. V was pared by 4 bases and J by 2 bases, with 9 bases between. The CDR3 is CSVVGTTGNTIYF. DNA of the CDR3: TGCAGCGTTGTGGGCACAACTGGAAACACCATATATTTT.

There are a few counts of this clone. This chain uses TRBV2 with TRBJ2-7, with TRBD1 matching over 10 bases. Germline V gene lookup returns CDR1 SNHLY and CDR2 FYNNEI. The V gene end was trimmed by 6 bases and the J gene end by 7 bases; junction bases not matched to a gene: 6. The CDR3 consists of 13 residues. The DNA for the CDR3 is TGTGCCAGCAGGACAGGGGGCGAGGGAGAGCAGTACTTC. Translation gives CASRTGGEGEQYF.

CDR3 DNA: TGTGCCAGCTCCCGCGGACAGGCGAACACTGAAGCTTTCTTT. Translating gives CASSRGQANTEAFF. The J gene is TRBJ1-1, the V gene TRBV18, with 7 bases aligning to TRBD1. CDR1 and CDR2 (germline): KGHSH, LQKENI. CDR3 length: 14 amino acids. J lost 1 base, V lost 6 bases, and 5 bases had no gene match.

This chain connects TRBV6-1 to TRBJ1-4; 7 nucleotides agree with TRBD1. The CDR3 runs to 13 residues. Looked up from germline, CDR1 is MNHNS and CDR2 is SASEGT. V lost 3 bases to trimming and J lost 8 bases; unmatched junction nucleotides: 3. CDR3 in amino acids: CASSDGTVEKLFF. The CDR3 DNA is TGTGCCAGCAGTGACGGGACAGTCGAAAAACTGTTTTTT.

This clone was picked up a small number of times. The chain uses TRBV13 and TRBJ1-1, with D hard to call. This CDR3 region has 15 residues. Germline CDR1 reads PRHDT; CDR2 reads FYEKMQ (reference sequence). Trimming shortened V by 0 bases and J by 1 base, and 9 bases separated the two germline ends. The CDR3 spells CASSLGLKANTEAFF. The DNA for the CDR3 is TGTGCCAGCAGCTTAGGTTTGAAAGCGAACACTGAAGCTTTCTTT. Variable domain in full (rest from reference TRBV13 and TRBJ1-1): AAGVIQSPRHLIKEKRETATLKCYPIPRHDTVYWYQQGPGQDPQFLISFYEKMQSDKGSIPDRFSAQQFSDYHSELNMSSLELGDSALYFCASSLGLKANTEAFFGQGTRLTVV.

This clone occurred a few times. The J gene is TRBJ2-5, the V gene TRBV7-2, with 7 nucleotides matching TRBD1. The CDR3 covers 14 residues. V lost 3 bases and J lost 5; bases outside the gene matches: 6. CDR1 is SGHTA, CDR2 FQGNSA, per germline. In nucleotides, the CDR3 is TGTGCCAGCAGCTTTGCAGGGGGTCAGGAGACCCAGTACTTC. Its translation is CASSFAGGQETQYF.

In regard to this clone: The same CDR3 also results from other DNA sequences found in this sample. This chain links TRBV29-1 with TRBJ2-6; 7 nucleotides match TRBD1. Germline assignment: CDR1 SQVTM and CDR2 ANQGSEA. Trimming took 6 bases from V and 4 from J; bases not matched to a gene: 6. The CDR3 runs 14 residues. CDR3 nucleotide sequence: TGCAGCGTGGTAGACAGGGCGGGGGCCAACGTCCTGACTTTC. Its protein product is CSVVDRAGANVLTF.

This clone was counted many times. V usage is TRBV29-1 and J usage is TRBJ1-2; D possibly corresponds to TRBD1 (5 bases). V was trimmed by 8 bases and J by 3 bases, leaving 16 bases between them. The CDR3 totals 13 residues. From germline, CDR1 is SQVTM and CDR2 ANQGSEA. The CDR3 is CSSRGSADYGYTF. The CDR3 DNA reads as TGCAGCTCACGGGGGAGCGCAGACTATGGCTACACCTTC. Together with reference TRBV29-1 and TRBJ1-2, the CDR3 gives the full variable domain: SAVISQKPSRDICQRGTSLTIQCQVDSQVTMMFWYRQQPGQSLTLIATANQGSEATYESGFVIDKFPISRPNLTFSTLTVSNMSPEDSSIYLCSSRGSADYGYTFGSGTRLTVV.

This clone turned up a few times. This chain connects TRBV5-1 to TRBJ2-5; TRBD2 matches at 11 bases. After removal of 0 bases from V and 1 base from J, the junction contained 2 bases not matched to a gene. The CDR3 extends over 16 amino acids. The germline CDR1 and CDR2 sequences are SGHRS and YFSETQ. CDR3 protein: CASSLGLAGSQETQYF. Here the CDR3 DNA reads TGCGCCAGCAGCTTGGGACTAGCGGGAAGCCAAGAGACCCAGTACTTC.

The chain links TRBV2 to TRBJ1-3, with D uncertain. Germline CDR1 reads SNHLY; CDR2 reads FYNNEI. The V end lost 2 bases, the J end lost 3 bases, and 8 bases lay between the germline ends. This CDR3 contains 14 residues. In DNA, the CDR3 is TGTGCCAGCAGTGAATCCGGGTTTGGAAACACCATATATTTT. As protein: CASSESGFGNTIYF.

This clone was detected a few times. V gene TRBV5-1 combines with J gene TRBJ2-7; 8 bases line up with TRBD1. CDR3 length equals 15 residues. Germline V gene sequence: CDR1 SGHRS, CDR2 YFSETQ. Trimming at V came to 4 bases and at J to 2 bases, leaving 8 bases not matched to a gene. The CDR3 protein is CASSPPGQATYEQYF. The CDR3 DNA follows: TGCGCCAGCAGCCCTCCGGGACAGGCAACCTACGAGCAGTACTTC. Supplemented by reference TRBV5-1 and TRBJ2-7, the full variable domain reads KAGVTQTPRYLIKTRGQQVTLSCSPISGHRSVSWYQQTPGQGLQFLFEYFSETQRNKGNFPGRFSGRQFSNSRSEMNVSTLELGDSALYLCASSPPGQATYEQYFGPGTRLTVT.